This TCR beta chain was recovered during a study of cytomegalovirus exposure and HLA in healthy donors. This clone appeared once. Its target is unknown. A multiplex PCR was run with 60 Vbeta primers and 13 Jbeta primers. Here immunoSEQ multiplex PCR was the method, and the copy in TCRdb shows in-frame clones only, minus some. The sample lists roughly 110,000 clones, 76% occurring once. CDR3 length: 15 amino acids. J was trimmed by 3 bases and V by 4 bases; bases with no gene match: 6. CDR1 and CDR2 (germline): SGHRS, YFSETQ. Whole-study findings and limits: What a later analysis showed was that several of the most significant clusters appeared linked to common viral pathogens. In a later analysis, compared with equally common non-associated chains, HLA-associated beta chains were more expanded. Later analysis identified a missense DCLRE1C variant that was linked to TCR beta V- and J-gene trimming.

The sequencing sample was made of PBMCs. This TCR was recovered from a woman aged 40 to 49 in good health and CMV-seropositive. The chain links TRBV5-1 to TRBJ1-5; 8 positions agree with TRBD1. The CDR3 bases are TGCGCCAGCAGCCCTGGACAGGGCAACAATCAGCCCCAGCATTTT. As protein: CASSPGQGNNQPQHF.